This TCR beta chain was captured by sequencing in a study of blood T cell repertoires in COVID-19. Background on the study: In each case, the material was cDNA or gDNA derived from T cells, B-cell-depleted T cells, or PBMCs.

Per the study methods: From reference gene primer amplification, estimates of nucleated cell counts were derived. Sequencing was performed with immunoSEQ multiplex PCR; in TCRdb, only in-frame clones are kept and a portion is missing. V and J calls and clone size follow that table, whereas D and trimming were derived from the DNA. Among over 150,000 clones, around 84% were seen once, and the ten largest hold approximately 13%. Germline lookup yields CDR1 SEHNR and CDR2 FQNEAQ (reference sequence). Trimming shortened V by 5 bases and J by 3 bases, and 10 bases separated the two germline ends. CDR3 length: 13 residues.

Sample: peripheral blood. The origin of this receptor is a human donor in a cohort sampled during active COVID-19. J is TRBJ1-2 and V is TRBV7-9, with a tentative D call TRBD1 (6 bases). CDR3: CASSTSGDYGYTF. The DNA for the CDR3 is TGTGCCAGCAGCACTTCAGGGGACTATGGCTACACCTTC.